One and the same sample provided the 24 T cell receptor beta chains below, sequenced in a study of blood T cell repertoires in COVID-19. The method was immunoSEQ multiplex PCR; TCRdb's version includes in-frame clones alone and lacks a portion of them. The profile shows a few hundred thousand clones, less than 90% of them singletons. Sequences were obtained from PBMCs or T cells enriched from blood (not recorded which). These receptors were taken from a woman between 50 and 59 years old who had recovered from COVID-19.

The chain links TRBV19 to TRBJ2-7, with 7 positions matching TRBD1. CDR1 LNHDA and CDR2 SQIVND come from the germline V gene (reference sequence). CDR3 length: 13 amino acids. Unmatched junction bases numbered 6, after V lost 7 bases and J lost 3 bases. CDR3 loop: CASIGQEDYEQYF. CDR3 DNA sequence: TGTGCCAGTATCGGACAGGAGGACTACGAGCAGTACTTC.

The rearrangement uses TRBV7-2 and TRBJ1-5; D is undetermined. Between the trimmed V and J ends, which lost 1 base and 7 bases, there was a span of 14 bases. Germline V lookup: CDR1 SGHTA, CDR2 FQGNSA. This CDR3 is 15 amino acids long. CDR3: CASSLGPGVKQPQHF. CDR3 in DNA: TGTGCCAGCAGCTTAGGACCGGGAGTGAAGCAGCCCCAGCATTTT.

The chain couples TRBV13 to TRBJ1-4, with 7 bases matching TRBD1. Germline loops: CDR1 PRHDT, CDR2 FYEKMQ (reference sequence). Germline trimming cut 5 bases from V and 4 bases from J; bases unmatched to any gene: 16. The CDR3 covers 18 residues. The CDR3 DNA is TGTGCCAGCAGCCACAGGGGTAGGGGTGGAATTCTTAATGAAAAACTGTTTTTT. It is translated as CASSHRGRGGILNEKLFF.

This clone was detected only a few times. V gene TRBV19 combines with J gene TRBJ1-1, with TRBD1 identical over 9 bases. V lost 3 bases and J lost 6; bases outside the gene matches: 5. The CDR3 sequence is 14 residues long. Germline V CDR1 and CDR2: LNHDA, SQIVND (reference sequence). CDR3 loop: CASSMGTGISEAFF. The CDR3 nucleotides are TGTGCCAGTAGTATGGGGACAGGGATCTCTGAAGCTTTCTTT.

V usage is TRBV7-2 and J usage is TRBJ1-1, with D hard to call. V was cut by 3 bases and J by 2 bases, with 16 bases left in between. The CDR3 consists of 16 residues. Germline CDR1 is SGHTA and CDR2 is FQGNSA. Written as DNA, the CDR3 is TGTGCCAGCAGCTTTGAACCCGGTAGAGGTAACACTGAAGCTTTCTTT. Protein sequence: CASSFEPGRGNTEAFF. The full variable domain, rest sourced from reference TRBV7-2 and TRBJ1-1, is GAGVSQSPSNKVTEKGKDVELRCDPISGHTALYWYRQSLGQGLEFLIYFQGNSAPDKSGLPSDRFSAERTGGSVSTLTIQRTQQEDSAVYLCASSFEPGRGNTEAFFGQGTRLTVV.

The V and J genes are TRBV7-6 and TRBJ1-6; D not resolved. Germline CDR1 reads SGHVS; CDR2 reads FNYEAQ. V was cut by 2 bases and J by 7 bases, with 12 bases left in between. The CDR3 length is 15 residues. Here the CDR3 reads CASSLSLQTNSPLHF. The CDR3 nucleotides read TGTGCCAGCAGCTTAAGTTTACAGACAAATTCACCCCTCCACTTT.

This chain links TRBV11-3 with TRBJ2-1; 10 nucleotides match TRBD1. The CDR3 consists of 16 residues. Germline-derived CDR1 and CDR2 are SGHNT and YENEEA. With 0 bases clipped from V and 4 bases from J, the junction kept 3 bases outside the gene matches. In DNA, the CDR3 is TGTGCCAGCAGCTTAGATGGGACAGGGGCATACAATGAGCAGTTCTTC. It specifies CASSLDGTGAYNEQFF.

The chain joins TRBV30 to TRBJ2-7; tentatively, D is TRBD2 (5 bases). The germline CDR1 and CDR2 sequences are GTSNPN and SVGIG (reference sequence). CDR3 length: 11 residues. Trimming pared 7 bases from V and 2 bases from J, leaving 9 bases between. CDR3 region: CALKGAYEQYF. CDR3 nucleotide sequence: TGTGCCTTAAAGGGAGCCTACGAGCAGTACTTC. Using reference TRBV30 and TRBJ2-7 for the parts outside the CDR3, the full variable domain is SQTIHQWPATLVQPVGSPLSLECTVEGTSNPNLYWYRQAAGRGLQLLFYSVGIGQISSEVPQNLSASRPQDRQFILSSKKLLLSDSGFYLCALKGAYEQYFGPGTRLTVT.

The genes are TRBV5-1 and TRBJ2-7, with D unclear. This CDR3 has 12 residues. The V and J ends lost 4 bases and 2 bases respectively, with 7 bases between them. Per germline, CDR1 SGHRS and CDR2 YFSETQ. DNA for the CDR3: TGCGCCAGCAGCCTACAGCCCTACGAGCAGTACTTC. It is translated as CASSLQPYEQYF. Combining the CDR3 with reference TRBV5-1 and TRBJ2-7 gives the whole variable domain KAGVTQTPRYLIKTRGQQVTLSCSPISGHRSVSWYQQTPGQGLQFLFEYFSETQRNKGNFPGRFSGRQFSNSRSEMNVSTLELGDSALYLCASSLQPYEQYFGPGTRLTVT.

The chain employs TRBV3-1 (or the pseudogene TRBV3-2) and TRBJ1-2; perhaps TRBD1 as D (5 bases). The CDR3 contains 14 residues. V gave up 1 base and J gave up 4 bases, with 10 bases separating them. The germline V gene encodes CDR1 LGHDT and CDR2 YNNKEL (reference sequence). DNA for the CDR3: TGTGCCAGCAGCCAAGGGAGGGGTGCCTATGGCTACACCTTC. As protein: CASSQGRGAYGYTF.

For the CDR3, the DNA is TGTGCCAGCAGTGTGACTGGGGAGACCCAGTACTTC. It encodes CASSVTGETQYF. J is TRBJ2-5 and V is TRBV6-2 or TRBV6-3, with D uncertain. Trimming removed 5 bases from V and 5 bases from J, with 9 bases in between. This CDR3 spans 12 amino acids. Germline loops: CDR1 MNHEY, CDR2 SVGEGT.

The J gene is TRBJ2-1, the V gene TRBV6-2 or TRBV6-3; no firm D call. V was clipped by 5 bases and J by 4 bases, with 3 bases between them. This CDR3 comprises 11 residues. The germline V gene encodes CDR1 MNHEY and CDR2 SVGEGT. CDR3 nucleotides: TGTGCCAGCAGTACTTACAATGAGCAGTTCTTC. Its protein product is CASSTYNEQFF.

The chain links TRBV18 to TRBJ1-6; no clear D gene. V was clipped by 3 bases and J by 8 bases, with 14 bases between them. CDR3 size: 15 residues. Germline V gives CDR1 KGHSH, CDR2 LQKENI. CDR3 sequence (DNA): TGTGCCAGCTCACCCCTGCTGCTGCCAGATTCACCCCTCCACTTT. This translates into CASSPLLLPDSPLHF.

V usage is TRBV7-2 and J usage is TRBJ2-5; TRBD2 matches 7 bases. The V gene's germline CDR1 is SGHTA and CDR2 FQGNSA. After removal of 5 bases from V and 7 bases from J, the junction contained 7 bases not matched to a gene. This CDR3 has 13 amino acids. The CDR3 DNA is TGTGCCAGCAGCACTCTGGGGGAGGGGACCCAGTACTTC. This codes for CASSTLGEGTQYF.

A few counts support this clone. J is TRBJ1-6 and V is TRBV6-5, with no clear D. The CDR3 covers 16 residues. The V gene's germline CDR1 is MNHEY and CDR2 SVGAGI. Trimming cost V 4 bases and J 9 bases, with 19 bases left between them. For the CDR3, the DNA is TGTGCCAGCAGTTCCTCGCACAGAAGATTTTTTTCACCCCTCCACTTT. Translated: CASSSSHRRFFSPLHF.

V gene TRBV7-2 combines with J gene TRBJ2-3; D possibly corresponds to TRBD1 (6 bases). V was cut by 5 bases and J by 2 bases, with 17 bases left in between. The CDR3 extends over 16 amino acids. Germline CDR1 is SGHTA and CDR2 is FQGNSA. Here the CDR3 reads CASSLLSGQLTDTQYF. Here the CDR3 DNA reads TGTGCCAGCAGCCTCCTCTCAGGACAGCTCACAGATACGCAGTATTTT.

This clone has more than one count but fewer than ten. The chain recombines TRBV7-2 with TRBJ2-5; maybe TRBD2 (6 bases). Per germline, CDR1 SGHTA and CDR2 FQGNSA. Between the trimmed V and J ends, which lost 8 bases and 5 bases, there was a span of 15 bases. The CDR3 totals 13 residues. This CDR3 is CASAGNPRETQYF. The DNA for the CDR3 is TGTGCCAGCGCGGGGAACCCTCGGGAGACCCAGTACTTC.

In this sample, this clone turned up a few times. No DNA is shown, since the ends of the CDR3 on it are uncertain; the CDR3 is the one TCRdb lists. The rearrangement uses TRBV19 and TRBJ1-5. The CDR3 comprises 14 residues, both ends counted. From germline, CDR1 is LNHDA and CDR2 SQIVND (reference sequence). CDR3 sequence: CASTSGKADQPQHF.

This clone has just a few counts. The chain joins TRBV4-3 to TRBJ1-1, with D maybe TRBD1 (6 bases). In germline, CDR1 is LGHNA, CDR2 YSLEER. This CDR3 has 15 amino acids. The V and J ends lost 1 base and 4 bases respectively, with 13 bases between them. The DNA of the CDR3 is TGCGCCAGCAGCCAAGGACGATGGACAGCCACTGAAGCTTTCTTT. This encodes CASSQGRWTATEAFF.

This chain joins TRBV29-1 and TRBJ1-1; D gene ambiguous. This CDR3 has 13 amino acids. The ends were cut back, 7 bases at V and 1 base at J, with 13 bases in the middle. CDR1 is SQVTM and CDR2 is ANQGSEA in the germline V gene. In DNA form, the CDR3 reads TGCAGCGGTGAGACACATAGGAACACTGAAGCTTTCTTT. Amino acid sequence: CSGETHRNTEAFF.

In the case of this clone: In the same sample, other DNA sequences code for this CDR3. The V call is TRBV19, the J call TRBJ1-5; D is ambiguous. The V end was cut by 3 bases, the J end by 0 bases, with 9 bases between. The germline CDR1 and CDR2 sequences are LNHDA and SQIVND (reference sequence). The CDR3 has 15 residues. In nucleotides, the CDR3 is TGTGCCAGTAGTATTGAACTCTCTAGCAATCAGCCCCAGCATTTT. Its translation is CASSIELSSNQPQHF.

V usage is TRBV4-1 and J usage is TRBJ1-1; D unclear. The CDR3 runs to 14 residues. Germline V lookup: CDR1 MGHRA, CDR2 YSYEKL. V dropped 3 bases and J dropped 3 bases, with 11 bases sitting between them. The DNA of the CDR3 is TGCGCCAGCAGCCAGCCAAACCGGGACACTGAAGCTTTCTTT. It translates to CASSQPNRDTEAFF.

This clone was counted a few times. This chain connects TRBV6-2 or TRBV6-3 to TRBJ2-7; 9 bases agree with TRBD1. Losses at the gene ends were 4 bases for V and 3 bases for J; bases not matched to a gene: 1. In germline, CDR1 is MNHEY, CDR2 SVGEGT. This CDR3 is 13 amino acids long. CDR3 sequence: CASSWDRDYEQYF. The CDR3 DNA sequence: TGTGCCAGCAGTTGGGACAGGGACTACGAGCAGTACTTC.

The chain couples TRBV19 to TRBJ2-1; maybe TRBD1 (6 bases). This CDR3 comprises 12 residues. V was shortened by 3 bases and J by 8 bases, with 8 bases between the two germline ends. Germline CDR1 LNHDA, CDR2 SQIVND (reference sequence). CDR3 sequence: CASSIQGYEQFF. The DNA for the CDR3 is TGTGCCAGTAGTATCCAGGGGTATGAGCAGTTCTTC.